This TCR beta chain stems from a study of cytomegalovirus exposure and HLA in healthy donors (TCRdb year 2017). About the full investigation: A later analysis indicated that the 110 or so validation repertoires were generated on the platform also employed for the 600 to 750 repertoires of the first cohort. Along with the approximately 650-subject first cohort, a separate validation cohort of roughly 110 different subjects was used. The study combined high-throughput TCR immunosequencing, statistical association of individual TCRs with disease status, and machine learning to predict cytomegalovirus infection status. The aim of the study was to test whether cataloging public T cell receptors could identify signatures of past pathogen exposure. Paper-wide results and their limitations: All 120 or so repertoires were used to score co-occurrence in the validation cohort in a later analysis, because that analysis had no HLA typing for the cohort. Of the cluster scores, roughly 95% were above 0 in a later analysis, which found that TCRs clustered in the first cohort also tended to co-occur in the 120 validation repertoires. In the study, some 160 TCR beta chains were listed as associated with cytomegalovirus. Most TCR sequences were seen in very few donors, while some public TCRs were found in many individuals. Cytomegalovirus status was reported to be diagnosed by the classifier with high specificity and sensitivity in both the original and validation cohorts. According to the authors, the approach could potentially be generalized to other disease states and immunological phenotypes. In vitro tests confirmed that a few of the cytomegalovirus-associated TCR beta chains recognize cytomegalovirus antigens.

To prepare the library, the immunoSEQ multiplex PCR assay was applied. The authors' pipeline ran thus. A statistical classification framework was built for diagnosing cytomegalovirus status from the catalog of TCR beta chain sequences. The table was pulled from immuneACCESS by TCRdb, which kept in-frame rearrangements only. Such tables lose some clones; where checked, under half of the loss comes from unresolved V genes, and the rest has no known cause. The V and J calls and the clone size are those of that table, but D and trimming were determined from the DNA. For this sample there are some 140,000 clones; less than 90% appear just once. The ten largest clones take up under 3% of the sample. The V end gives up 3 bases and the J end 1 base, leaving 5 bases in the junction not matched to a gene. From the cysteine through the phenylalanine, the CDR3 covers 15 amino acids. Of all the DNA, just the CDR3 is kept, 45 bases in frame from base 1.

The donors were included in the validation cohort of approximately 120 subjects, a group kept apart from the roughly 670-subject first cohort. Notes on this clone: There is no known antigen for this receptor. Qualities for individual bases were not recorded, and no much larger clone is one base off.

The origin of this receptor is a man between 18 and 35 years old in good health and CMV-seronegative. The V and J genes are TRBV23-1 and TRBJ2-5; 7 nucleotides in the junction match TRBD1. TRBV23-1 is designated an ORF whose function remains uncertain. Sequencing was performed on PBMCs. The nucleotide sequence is TGCGCCAGCAGTCAGAGCCGACAGGGCCAAGAGACCCAGTACTTC. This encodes CASSQSRQGQETQYF.